The 16 T cell receptor beta chains listed next were all sequenced from one sample in a study of T-cell memory formation after mild COVID-19. TCRdb analysed the 5' RACE reads with MiXCR anew, one entry per CDR3 protein. The sample lists 160,000 or so distinct CDR3 sequences, 31% occurring once. Material for sequencing was PBMCs or a T cell subset sorted from them (not recorded which). These receptors originate from an adult woman who had mild COVID-19 (a few samples of this study predate the infection). Cell type and time point are not known.

The table lists this clonotype with a few counts. The rearrangement uses TRBV11-2 and TRBJ2-1, with 7 positions matching TRBD2. The V segment lost 2 bases and the J segment 8 bases; nucleotides outside the gene matches: 6. Germline-derived CDR1 and CDR2 are SGHAT and FQNNGV. The CDR3 consists of 14 residues. The CDR3, as DNA: TGTGCCAGCAGCTTAACCGGGAGGTGGTATGAGCAGTTCTTC. It codes for CASSLTGRWYEQFF. Based on the CDR3 plus reference TRBV11-2 and TRBJ2-1, the full variable domain is EAGVAQSPRYKIIEKRQSVAFWCNPISGHATLYWYQQILGQGPKLLIQFQNNGVVDDSQLPKDRFSAERLKGVDSTLKIQPAKLEDSAVYLCASSLTGRWYEQFFGPGTRLTVL.

The rearrangement joins TRBV6-2 or TRBV6-3 to TRBJ2-3; the D gene is possibly TRBD2 (6 bases). The germline CDR1 and CDR2 sequences are MNHEY and SVGEGT. The CDR3 consists of 15 residues. The ends were cut back, 2 bases at V and 2 bases at J, with 11 bases in the middle. The CDR3 coding sequence is TGTGCCAGCAGTTACGGTGCGGGGCCCACAGATACGCAGTATTTT. This codes for CASSYGAGPTDTQYF.

The J gene is TRBJ2-7, the V gene TRBV5-1, with TRBD1 identical over 10 bases. This CDR3 has 15 residues. CDR1 is SGHRS and CDR2 is YFSETQ in the germline V gene. The V and J ends lost 0 bases and 7 bases, in that order; junction bases with no gene match: 7. The CDR3 nucleotides read TGCGCCAGCAGCTTGGAGGGACAGGGGCCTGGGGAGCAGTACTTC. The encoded protein is CASSLEGQGPGEQYF. The full variable domain, rest sourced from reference TRBV5-1 and TRBJ2-7, is KAGVTQTPRYLIKTRGQQVTLSCSPISGHRSVSWYQQTPGQGLQFLFEYFSETQRNKGNFPGRFSGRQFSNSRSEMNVSTLELGDSALYLCASSLEGQGPGEQYFGPGTRLTVT.

About this clonotype itself: Compared with germline, one end of the junction differs, possibly owing to a read error. The V gene is TRBV7-7, the J gene TRBJ2-1; possible D gene TRBD2, 5 bases. The CDR3 sequence is 13 residues long. Germline lookup yields CDR1 SSHAT and CDR2 FNYEAQ (reference sequence). The CDR3 region has the DNA TGTGCTAGCAGCTTAGCGCATAGCAATGAGCAGTTCTTC. This sequence encodes CASSLAHSNEQFF.

The genes are TRBV9 and TRBJ2-1, with D possibly TRBD1 on 5 matching bases. The CDR3 runs 19 residues. From germline, CDR1 is SGDLS and CDR2 YYNGEE. With 0 bases removed from V and 5 bases from J, the gap between germline ends came to 24 bases. CDR3 loop: CASSVVPTDRPHQDNEQFF. The CDR3 DNA reads as TGTGCCAGCAGCGTAGTCCCTACTGACAGACCCCACCAAGACAATGAGCAGTTCTTC.

This chain connects TRBV6-2 or TRBV6-3 to TRBJ2-3, with D possibly being TRBD1 or TRBD2 (5 bases each). The CDR3 is 15 amino acids. Germline V CDR1 and CDR2: MNHEY, SVGEGT. Trimming shortened V by 6 bases and J by 0 bases, and 13 bases separated the two germline ends. The CDR3 is CASRGPGSSTDTQYF. CDR3 nucleotide sequence: TGTGCCAGCAGGGGACCCGGTTCGAGCACAGATACGCAGTATTTT.

This clonotype occurred a few times. J is TRBJ1-2 and V is TRBV5-1; 7 bases align to TRBD1. CDR1 SGHRS and CDR2 YFSETQ come from the germline V gene. The CDR3 has 14 amino acids. Unmatched junction bases numbered 7, after V lost 4 bases and J lost 4 bases. The CDR3 bases are TGCGCCAGCAGCCCTTTACAGGGGAGCTATGGCTACACCTTC. Residues: CASSPLQGSYGYTF.

V and J are TRBV5-5 and TRBJ2-3; D is unresolved. This CDR3 has 13 residues. Looked up from germline, CDR1 is SGHKS and CDR2 is YYEKEE (reference sequence). Trimming left V 4 bases short and J 0 bases short, with 6 bases between. The CDR3 reads CASSQPSTDTQYF. CDR3 coding DNA: TGTGCCAGCAGCCAGCCTAGCACAGATACGCAGTATTTT. Full variable domain (remainder filled in from reference TRBV5-5 and TRBJ2-3): DAGVTQSPTHLIKTRGQQVTLRCSPISGHKSVSWYQQVLGQGPQFIFQYYEKEERGRGNFPDRFSARQFPNYSSELNVNALLLGDSALYLCASSQPSTDTQYFGPGTRLTVL.

The chain has TRBV5-4 and TRBJ2-7, with D uncertain. This CDR3 region has 15 residues. CDR1 is SGHNT, CDR2 YYREEE, per germline (reference sequence). Trimming removed 0 bases at V and 9 bases at J, with 19 bases between. The chain's CDR3 is CASSLGKSHPSVQYF. CDR3 DNA: TGTGCCAGCAGCTTGGGGAAATCCCACCCATCGGTGCAGTACTTC.

This clonotype appeared a few times. The chain joins TRBV5-5 to TRBJ2-2; possibly TRBD1 or TRBD2 for D (5 bases each). Per the germline V gene, CDR1 is SGHKS and CDR2 is YYEKEE (reference sequence). V lost 4 bases, J lost 0 bases, and 10 bases lay in between. There are 15 residues in the CDR3. This CDR3 reads CASSPRGPNTGELFF. The CDR3 nucleotides are TGTGCCAGCAGCCCCCGGGGCCCGAACACCGGGGAGCTGTTTTTT.

The chain recombines TRBV7-8 with TRBJ1-2, with TRBD1 matching 7 bases. In germline, CDR1 is SGHVS, CDR2 FQNEAQ. J was trimmed by 4 bases and V by 5 bases; bases with no gene match: 7. The CDR3 consists of 14 residues. This CDR3 reads CASSPGGPGYGYTF. In DNA, the CDR3 is TGTGCCAGCAGCCCAGGGGGACCCGGCTATGGCTACACCTTC. Based on the CDR3 plus reference TRBV7-8 and TRBJ1-2, the full variable domain is GAGVSQSPRYKVAKRGQDVALRCDPISGHVSLFWYQQALGQGPEFLTYFQNEAQLDKSGLPSDRFFAERPEGSVSTLKIQRTQQEDSAVYLCASSPGGPGYGYTFGSGTRLTVV.

The CDR3 coding sequence is TGTGCCAGCAGTTTATCGGACCTCCGGGTGGGAGGGGGCACCGGGGAGCTGTTTTTT. As protein: CASSLSDLRVGGGTGELFF. V and J are TRBV27 and TRBJ2-2, with a possible D match to TRBD2 (7 bases). This CDR3 is built from 19 residues. Germline CDR1 reads MNHEY; CDR2 reads SMNVEV (reference sequence). V was trimmed by 0 bases and J by 4 bases, leaving 21 bases between them.

This clonotype occurred a few times. The V call is TRBV5-1, the J call TRBJ2-7; TRBD1 aligns across 7 bases. With V trimmed by 4 bases and J by 0 bases, 10 bases remained unmatched. The germline CDR1 and CDR2 sequences are SGHRS and YFSETQ. CDR3 size: 16 residues. The CDR3 loop is CASSPAGTASSYEQYF. DNA for the CDR3: TGCGCCAGCAGCCCGGCCGGGACAGCAAGCTCCTACGAGCAGTACTTC.

The sample holds a few counts of this clonotype. The chain carries TRBV4-3 and TRBJ1-1, with D maybe TRBD1 (5 bases). This CDR3 contains 15 residues. Germline assignment: CDR1 LGHNA and CDR2 YSLEER. V gave up 4 bases and J gave up 6 bases, with 18 bases separating them. The CDR3, as DNA: TGCGCCAGCAGCCGGAGTTCGACGGACAAGGCTGAAGCTTTCTTT. This sequence encodes CASSRSSTDKAEAFF.

This clonotype was picked up a small number of times. J is TRBJ1-5 and V is TRBV20-1; D gene unclear. V was shortened by 5 bases and J by 5 bases, with 10 bases between the two germline ends. The CDR3 spans 12 residues. Germline-derived CDR1 and CDR2 are DFQATT and SNEGSKA (reference sequence). As DNA, the CDR3 is TGCAGTGCTCGCAGACAAGATCAGCCCCAGCATTTT. Residues: CSARRQDQPQHF.

The rearrangement uses TRBV20-1 and TRBJ2-1, with unresolved D. Trimming pared 7 bases from V and 6 bases from J, leaving 10 bases between. This CDR3 has 11 residues. The germline V gene has CDR1 DFQATT and CDR2 SNEGSKA (reference sequence). The CDR3 protein is CSVKGANEQFF. The CDR3, as DNA: TGCAGTGTCAAGGGCGCCAATGAGCAGTTCTTC.